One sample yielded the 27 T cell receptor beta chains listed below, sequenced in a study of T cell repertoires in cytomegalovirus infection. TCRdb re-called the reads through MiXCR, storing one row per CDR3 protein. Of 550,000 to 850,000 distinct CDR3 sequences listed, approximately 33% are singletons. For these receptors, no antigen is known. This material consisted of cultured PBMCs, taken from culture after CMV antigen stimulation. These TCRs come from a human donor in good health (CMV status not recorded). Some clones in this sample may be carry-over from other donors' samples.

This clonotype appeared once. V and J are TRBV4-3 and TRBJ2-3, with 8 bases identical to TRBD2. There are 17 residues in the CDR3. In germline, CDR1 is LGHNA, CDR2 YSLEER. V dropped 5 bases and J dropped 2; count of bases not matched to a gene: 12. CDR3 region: CASSTREGPPDTDTQYF. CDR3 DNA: TGCGCCAGCAGCACTCGGGAGGGCCCCCCGGACACAGATACGCAGTATTTT.

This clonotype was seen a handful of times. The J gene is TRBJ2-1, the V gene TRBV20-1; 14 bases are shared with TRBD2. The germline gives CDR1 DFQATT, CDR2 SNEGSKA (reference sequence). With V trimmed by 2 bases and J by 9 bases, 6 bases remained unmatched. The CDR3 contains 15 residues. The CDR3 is CSARLGTSGSFEQFF. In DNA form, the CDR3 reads TGCAGTGCTAGACTCGGGACTAGCGGGAGTTTTGAGCAGTTCTTC.

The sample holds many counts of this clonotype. Here the CDR3 reads CASSPVFWDTGELFF. The CDR3, as DNA: TGTGCCAGCAGCCCTGTGTTCTGGGACACCGGGGAGCTGTTTTTT. The chain uses TRBV7-2 and TRBJ2-2; D remains unclear. The germline V and J ends were trimmed by 5 bases and 3 bases, with 13 bases remaining between them. Germline V gives CDR1 SGHTA, CDR2 FQGNSA. The CDR3 extends over 15 amino acids.

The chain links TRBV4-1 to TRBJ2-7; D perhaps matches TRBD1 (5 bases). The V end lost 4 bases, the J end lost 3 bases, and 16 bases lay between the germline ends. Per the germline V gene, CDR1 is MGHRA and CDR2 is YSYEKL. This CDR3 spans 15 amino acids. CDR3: CASSLTSGSGYEQYF. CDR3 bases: TGCGCCAGCAGCCTTACCTCAGGGTCGGGCTACGAGCAGTACTTC.

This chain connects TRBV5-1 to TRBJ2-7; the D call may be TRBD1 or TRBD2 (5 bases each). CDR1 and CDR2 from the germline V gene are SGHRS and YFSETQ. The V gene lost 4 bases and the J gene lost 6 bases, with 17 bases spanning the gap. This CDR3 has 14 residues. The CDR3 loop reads CASSLGTSLSEQYF. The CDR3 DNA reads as TGCGCCAGCAGCCTTGGGACCAGTCTCTCCGAGCAGTACTTC.

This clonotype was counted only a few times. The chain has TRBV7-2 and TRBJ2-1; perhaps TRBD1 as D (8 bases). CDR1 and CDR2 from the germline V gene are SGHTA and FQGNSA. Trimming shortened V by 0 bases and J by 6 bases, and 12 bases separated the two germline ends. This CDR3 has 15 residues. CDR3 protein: CASSLAHRGGNEQFF. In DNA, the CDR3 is TGTGCCAGCAGCTTAGCTCACAGGGGGGGCAATGAGCAGTTCTTC.

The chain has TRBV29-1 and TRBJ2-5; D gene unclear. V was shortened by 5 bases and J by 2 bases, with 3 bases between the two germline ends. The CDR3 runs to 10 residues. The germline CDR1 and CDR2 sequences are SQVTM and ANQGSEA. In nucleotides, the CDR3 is TGCAGCGTTCAGCAAGAGACCCAGTACTTC. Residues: CSVQQETQYF.

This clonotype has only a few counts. CDR3 DNA sequence: TGTGCCAGCAGTCTACAGCGGCTTAGAGGGAATGAGCAGTTCTTC. It yields the protein CASSLQRLRGNEQFF. The V gene is TRBV6-5, the J gene TRBJ2-1, with a possible D match to TRBD2 (5 bases). The V gene's germline CDR1 is MNHEY and CDR2 SVGAGI. V was pared by 5 bases and J by 7 bases, with 18 bases between. CDR3 size: 15 residues.

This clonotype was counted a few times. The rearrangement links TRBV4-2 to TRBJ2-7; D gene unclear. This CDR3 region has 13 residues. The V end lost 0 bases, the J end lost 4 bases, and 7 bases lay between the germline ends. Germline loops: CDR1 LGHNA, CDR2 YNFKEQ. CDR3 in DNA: TGTGCCAGCAGCCAAGATTGGGGTTACGAGCAGTACTTC. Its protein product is CASSQDWGYEQYF.

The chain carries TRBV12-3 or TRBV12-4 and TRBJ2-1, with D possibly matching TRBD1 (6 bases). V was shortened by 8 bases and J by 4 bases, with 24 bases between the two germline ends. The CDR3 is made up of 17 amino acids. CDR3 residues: CASWGQGAPGYYNEQFF. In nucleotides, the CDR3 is TGTGCCAGCTGGGGGCAAGGGGCCCCGGGTTATTACAATGAGCAGTTCTTC.

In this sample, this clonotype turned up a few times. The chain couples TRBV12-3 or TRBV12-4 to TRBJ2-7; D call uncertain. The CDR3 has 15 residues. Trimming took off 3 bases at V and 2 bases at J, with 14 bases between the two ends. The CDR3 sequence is CASSFVTDPTYEQYF. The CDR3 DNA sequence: TGTGCCAGCAGTTTCGTAACAGATCCAACCTACGAGCAGTACTTC.

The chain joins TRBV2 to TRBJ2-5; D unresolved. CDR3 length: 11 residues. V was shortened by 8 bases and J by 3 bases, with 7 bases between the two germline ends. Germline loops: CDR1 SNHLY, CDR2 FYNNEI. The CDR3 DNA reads TGTGCCAGCTCCTGGAAAGAGACCCAGTACTTC. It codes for CASSWKETQYF.

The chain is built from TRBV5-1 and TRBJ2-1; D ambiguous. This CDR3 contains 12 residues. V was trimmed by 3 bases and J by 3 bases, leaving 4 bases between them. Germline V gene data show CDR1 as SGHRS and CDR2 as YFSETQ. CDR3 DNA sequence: TGCGCCAGCAGCTCCATCTACAATGAGCAGTTCTTC. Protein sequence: CASSSIYNEQFF.

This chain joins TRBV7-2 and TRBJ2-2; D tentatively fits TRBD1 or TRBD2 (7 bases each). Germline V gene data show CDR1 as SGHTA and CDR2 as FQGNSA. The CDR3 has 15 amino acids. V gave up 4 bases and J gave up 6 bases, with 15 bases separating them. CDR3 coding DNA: TGTGCCAGCAGCTACCGACAGGGAGGGGCCGGGGAGCTGTTTTTT. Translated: CASSYRQGGAGELFF.

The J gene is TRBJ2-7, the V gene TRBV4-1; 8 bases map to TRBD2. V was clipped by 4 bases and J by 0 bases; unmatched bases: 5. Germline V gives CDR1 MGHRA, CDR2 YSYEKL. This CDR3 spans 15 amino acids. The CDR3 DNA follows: TGCGCCAGCAGCCGTATTAGCGGGAACTCCTACGAGCAGTACTTC. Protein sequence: CASSRISGNSYEQYF.

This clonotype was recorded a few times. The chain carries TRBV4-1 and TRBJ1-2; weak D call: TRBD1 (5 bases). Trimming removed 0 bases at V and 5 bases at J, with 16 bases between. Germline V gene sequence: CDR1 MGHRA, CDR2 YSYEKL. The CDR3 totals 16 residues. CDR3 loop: CASSQEGAGRVYGYTF. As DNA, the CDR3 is TGCGCCAGCAGCCAAGAAGGGGCAGGGAGAGTGTATGGCTACACCTTC.

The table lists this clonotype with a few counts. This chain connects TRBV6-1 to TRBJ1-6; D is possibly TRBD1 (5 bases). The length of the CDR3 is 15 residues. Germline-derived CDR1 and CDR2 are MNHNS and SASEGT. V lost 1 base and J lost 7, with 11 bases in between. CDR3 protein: CASSEDRPVNSPLHF. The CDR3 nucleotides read TGTGCCAGCAGTGAAGACAGGCCGGTGAATTCACCCCTCCACTTT.

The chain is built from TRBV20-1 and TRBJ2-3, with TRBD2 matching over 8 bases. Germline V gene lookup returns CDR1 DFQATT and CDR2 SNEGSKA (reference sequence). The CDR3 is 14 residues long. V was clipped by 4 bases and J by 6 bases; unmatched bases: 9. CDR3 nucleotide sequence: TGCAGTGCTAAAAGGGCGGGGGGAGGCGATACGCAGTATTTT. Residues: CSAKRAGGGDTQYF.

The CDR3 here is CASSLAATSGRETQYF. Written as DNA, the CDR3 is TGTGCCAGCAGCTTAGCGGCCACTAGCGGACGGGAGACCCAGTACTTC. V is TRBV7-6 and J is TRBJ2-5, with 8 nucleotides matching TRBD2. After removal of 0 bases from V and 5 bases from J, the junction contained 8 bases not matched to a gene. The CDR3 loop spans 16 amino acids. Germline V gives CDR1 SGHVS, CDR2 FNYEAQ. The full variable domain, its missing parts supplied by reference TRBV7-6 and TRBJ2-5, is GAGVSQSPRYKVTKRGQDVALRCDPISGHVSLYWYRQALGQGPEFLTYFNYEAQQDKSGLPNDRFSAERPEGSISTLTIQRTEQRDSAMYRCASSLAATSGRETQYFGPGTRLLVL.

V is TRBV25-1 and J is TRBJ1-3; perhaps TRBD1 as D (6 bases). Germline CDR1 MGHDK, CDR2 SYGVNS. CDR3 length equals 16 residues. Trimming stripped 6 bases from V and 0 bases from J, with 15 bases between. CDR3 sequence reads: CASSRGGGRSGNTIYF. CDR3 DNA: TGTGCCAGCAGCCGAGGAGGGGGTCGCTCTGGAAACACCATATATTTT.

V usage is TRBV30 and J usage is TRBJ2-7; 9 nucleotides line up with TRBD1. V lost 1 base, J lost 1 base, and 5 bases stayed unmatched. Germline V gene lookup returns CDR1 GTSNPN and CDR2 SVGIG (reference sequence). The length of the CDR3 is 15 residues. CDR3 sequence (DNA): TGTGCCTGGAGTGGGGGACAGGGAATTTCCTACGAGCAGTACTTC. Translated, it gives CAWSGGQGISYEQYF.

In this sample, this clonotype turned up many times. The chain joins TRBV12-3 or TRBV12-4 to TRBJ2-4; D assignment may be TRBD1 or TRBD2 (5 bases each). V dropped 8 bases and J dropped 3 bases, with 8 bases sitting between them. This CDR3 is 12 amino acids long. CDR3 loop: CASGTSKNIQYF. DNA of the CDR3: TGTGCCAGCGGGACCAGCAAAAACATTCAGTACTTC.

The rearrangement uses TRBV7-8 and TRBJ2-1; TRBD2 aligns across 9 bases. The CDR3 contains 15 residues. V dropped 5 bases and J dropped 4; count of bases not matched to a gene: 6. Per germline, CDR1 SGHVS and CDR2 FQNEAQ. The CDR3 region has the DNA TGTGCCAGCAGCCCACGGACTAGCGCGTACAATGAGCAGTTCTTC. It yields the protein CASSPRTSAYNEQFF.

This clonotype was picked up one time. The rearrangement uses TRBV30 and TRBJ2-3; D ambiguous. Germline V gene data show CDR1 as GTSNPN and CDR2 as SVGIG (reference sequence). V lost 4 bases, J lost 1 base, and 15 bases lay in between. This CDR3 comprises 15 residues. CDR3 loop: CAWTVGQDRTDTQYF. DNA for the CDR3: TGTGCCTGGACCGTAGGGCAGGATCGCACAGATACGCAGTATTTT.

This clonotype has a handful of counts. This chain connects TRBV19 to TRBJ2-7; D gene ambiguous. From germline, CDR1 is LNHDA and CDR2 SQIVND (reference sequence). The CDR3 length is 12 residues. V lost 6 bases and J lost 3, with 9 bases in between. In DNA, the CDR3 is TGTGCCAGTAGATCGAATAGCTACGAGCAGTACTTC. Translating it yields CASRSNSYEQYF. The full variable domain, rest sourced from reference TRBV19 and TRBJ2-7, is DGGITQSPKYLFRKEGQNVTLSCEQNLNHDAMYWYRQDPGQGLRLIYYSQIVNDFQKGDIAEGYSVSREKKESFPLTVTSAQKNPTAFYLCASRSNSYEQYFGPGTRLTVT.

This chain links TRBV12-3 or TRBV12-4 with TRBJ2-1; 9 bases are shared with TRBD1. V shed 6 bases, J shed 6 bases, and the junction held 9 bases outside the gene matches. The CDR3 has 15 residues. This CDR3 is CASSPTGGIGNEQFF. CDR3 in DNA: TGTGCCAGCAGCCCTACAGGGGGCATAGGCAATGAGCAGTTCTTC.

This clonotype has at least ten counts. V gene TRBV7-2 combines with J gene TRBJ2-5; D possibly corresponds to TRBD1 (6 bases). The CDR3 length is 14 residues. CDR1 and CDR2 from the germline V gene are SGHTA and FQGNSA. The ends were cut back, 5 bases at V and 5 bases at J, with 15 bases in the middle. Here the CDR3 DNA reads TGTGCCAGCAGCGGCATACAGGGAGAGGAGACCCAGTACTTC. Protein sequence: CASSGIQGEETQYF.